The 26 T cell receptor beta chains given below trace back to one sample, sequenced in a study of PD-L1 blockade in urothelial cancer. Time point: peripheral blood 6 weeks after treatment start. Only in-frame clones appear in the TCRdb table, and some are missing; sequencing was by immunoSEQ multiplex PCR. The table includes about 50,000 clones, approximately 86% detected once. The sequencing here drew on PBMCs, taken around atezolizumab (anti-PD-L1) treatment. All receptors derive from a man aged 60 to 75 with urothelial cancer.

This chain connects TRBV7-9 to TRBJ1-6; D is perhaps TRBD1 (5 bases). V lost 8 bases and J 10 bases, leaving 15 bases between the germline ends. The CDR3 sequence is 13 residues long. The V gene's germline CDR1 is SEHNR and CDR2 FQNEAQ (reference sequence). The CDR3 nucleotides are TGTGCCAGCCAAGAGCAGGGTAACTCACCCCTCCACTTT. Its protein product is CASQEQGNSPLHF.

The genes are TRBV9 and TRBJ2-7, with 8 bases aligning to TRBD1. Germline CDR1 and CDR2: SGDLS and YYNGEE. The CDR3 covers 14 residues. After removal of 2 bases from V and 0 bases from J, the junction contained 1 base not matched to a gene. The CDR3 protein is CASSVGQDSYEQYF. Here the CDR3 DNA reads TGTGCCAGCAGCGTGGGACAGGACTCCTACGAGCAGTACTTC.

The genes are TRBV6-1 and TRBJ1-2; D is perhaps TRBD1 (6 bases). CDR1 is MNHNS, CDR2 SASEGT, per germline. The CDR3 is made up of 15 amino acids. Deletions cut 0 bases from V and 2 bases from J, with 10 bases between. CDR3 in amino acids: CASSEAGDTNYGYTF. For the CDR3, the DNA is TGTGCCAGCAGTGAAGCGGGGGACACAAACTATGGCTACACCTTC.

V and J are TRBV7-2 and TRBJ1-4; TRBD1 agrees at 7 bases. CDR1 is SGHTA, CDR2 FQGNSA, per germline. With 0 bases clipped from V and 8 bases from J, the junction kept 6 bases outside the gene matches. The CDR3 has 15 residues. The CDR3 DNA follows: TGTGCCAGCAGCTTAGCGGGGACAGTTAGGGAAAAACTGTTTTTT. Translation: CASSLAGTVREKLFF.

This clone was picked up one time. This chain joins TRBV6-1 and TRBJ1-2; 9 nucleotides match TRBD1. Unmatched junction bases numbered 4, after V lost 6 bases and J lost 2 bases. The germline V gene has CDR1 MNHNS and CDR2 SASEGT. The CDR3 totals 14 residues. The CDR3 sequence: CASRRTGENYGYTF. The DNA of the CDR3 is TGTGCCAGCAGAAGGACAGGGGAAAACTATGGCTACACCTTC.

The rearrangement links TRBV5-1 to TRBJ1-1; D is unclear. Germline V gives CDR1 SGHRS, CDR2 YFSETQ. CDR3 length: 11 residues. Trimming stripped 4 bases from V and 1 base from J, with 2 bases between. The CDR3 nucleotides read TGCGCCAGCAGCCAGAACACTGAAGCTTTCTTT. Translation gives CASSQNTEAFF.

CDR3 sequence reads: CAWSGDRGHEQYF. The CDR3 DNA sequence: TGTGCCTGGAGTGGGGACAGGGGCCACGAGCAGTACTTC. The V gene is TRBV30, the J gene TRBJ2-7; 10 bases fit TRBD1. Germline assignment: CDR1 GTSNPN and CDR2 SVGIG (reference sequence). J was trimmed by 5 bases and V by 1 base; bases with no gene match: 2. The CDR3 covers 13 residues.

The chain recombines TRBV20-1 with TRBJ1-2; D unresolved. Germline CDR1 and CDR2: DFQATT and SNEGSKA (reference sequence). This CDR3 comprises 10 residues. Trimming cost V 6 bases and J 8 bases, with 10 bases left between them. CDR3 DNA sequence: TGCAGTGCCCGTATAGTAGGCTACACCTTC. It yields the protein CSARIVGYTF.

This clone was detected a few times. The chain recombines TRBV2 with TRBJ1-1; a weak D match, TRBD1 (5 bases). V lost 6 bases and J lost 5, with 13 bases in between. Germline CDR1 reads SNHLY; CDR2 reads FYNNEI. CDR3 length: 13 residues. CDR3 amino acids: CASRPAGLTEAFF. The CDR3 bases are TGTGCCAGCAGGCCTGCAGGGCTGACTGAAGCTTTCTTT.

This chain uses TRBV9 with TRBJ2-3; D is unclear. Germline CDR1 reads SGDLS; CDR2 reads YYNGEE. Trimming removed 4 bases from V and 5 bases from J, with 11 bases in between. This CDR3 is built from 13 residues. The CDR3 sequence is CASSFSLVDTQYF. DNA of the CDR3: TGTGCCAGCAGCTTTAGCTTAGTAGATACGCAGTATTTT. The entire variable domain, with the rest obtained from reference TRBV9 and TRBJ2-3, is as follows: DSGVTQTPKHLITATGQRVTLRCSPRSGDLSVYWYQQSLDQGLQFLIQYYNGEERAKGNILERFSAQQFPDLHSELNLSSLELGDSALYFCASSFSLVDTQYFGPGTRLTVL.

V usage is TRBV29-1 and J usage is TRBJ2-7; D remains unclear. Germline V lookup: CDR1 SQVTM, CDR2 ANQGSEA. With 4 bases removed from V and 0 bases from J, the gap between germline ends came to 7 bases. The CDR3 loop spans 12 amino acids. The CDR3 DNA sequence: TGCAGCGTTGGCCAGAACTCCTACGAGCAGTACTTC. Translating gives CSVGQNSYEQYF.

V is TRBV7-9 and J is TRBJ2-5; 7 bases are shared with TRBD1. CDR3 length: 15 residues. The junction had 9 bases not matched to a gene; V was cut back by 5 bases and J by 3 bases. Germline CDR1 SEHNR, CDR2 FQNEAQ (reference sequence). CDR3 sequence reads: CASSDYRGNEETQYF. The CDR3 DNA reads TGTGCCAGCAGCGACTACAGGGGAAACGAAGAGACCCAGTACTTC.

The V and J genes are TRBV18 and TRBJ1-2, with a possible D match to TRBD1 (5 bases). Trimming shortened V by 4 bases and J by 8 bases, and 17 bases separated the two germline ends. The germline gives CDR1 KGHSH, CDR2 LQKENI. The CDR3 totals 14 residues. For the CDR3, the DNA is TGTGCCAGCTCACGAGCGACAGCCGTCTGGGGCTACACCTTC. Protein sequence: CASSRATAVWGYTF.

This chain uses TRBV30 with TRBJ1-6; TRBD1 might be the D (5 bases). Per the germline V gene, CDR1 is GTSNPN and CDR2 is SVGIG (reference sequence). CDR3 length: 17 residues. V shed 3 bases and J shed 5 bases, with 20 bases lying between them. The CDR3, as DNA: TGTGCCTGGAGCGGGGGATTGGGATACGGCGATAATTCACCCCTCCACTTT. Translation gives CAWSGGLGYGDNSPLHF.

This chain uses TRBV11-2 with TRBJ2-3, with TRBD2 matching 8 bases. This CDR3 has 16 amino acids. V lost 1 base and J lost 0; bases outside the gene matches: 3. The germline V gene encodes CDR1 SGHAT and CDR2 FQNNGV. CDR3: CASSLGGGGSTDTQYF. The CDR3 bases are TGTGCCAGCAGCTTAGGGGGCGGGGGGAGCACAGATACGCAGTATTTT. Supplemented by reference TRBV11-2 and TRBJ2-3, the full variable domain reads EAGVAQSPRYKIIEKRQSVAFWCNPISGHATLYWYQQILGQGPKLLIQFQNNGVVDDSQLPKDRFSAERLKGVDSTLKIQPAKLEDSAVYLCASSLGGGGSTDTQYFGPGTRLTVL.

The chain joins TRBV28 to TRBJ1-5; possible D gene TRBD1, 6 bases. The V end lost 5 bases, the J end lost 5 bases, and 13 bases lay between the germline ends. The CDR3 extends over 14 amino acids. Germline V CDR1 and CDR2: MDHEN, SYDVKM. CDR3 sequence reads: CASSRDIAYQPQHF. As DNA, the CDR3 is TGTGCCAGCAGTCGGGACATCGCGTATCAGCCCCAGCATTTT.

CDR3 DNA sequence: TGCAGCGTTGGCGAAGCACGCTACGAGCAGTACTTC. Encoded protein: CSVGEARYEQYF. The chain uses TRBV29-1 and TRBJ2-7; D gene uncertain. Looked up from germline, CDR1 is SQVTM and CDR2 is ANQGSEA. The length of the CDR3 is 12 residues. V shed 4 bases and J shed 3 bases, with 10 bases lying between them.

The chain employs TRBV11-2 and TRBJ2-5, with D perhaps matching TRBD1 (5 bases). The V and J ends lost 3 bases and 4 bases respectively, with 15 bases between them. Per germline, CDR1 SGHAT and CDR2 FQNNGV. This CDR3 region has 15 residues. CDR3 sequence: CASSLTALRTETQYF. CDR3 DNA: TGTGCCAGCAGCTTGACAGCCCTTAGAACAGAGACCCAGTACTTC.

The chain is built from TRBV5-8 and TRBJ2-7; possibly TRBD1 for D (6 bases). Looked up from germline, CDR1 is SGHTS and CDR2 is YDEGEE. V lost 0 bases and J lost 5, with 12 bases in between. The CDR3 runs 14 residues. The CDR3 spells CASSLVQGRDEQYF. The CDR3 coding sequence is TGTGCCAGCAGCTTGGTACAGGGTAGAGACGAGCAGTACTTC.

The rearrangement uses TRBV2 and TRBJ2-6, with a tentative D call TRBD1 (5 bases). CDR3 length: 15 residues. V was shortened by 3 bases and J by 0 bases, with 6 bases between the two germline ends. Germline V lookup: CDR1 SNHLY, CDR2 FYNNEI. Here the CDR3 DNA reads TGTGCCAGCAGTGAGACAGACTCTGGGGCCAACGTCCTGACTTTC. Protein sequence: CASSETDSGANVLTF.

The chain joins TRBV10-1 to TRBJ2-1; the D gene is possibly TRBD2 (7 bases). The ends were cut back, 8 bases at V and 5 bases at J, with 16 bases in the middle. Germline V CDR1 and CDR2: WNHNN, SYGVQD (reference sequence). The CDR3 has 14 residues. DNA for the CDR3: TGCGCCAGCTCGACGGGGGGCAGGGACAATGAGCAGTTCTTC. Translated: CASSTGGRDNEQFF.

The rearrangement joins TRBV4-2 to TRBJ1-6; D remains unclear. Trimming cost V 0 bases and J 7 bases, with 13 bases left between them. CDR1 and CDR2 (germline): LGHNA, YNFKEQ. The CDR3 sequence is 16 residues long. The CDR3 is CASSQDRGGYNSPLHF. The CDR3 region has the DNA TGTGCCAGCAGCCAAGATCGTGGCGGTTACAATTCACCCCTCCACTTT.

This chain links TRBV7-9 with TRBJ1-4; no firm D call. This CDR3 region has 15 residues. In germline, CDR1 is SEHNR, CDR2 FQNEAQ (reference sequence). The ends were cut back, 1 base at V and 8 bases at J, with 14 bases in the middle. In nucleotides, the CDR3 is TGTGCCAGCAGCTTAGATTTCGGGTTTGGAGAAAAACTGTTTTTT. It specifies CASSLDFGFGEKLFF.

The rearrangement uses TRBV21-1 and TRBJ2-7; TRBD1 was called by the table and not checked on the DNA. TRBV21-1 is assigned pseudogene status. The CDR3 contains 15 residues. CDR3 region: CASSRDRARSYEQYF. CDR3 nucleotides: TGTGCCAGCAGCCGTGACAGGGCCCGCTCCTACGAGCAGTACTTC.

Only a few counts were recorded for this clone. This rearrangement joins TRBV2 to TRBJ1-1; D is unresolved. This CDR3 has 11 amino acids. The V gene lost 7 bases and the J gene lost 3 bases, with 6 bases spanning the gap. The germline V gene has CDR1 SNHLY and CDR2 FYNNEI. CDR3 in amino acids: CASTEYTEAFF. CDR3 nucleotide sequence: TGTGCCAGCACGGAGTACACTGAAGCTTTCTTT.

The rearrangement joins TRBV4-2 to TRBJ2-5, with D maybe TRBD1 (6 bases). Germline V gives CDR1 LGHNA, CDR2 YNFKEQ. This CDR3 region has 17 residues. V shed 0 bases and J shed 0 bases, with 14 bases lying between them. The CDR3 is CASSQDGSRDNQETQYF. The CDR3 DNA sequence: TGTGCCAGCAGCCAAGATGGGTCCCGGGACAACCAAGAGACCCAGTACTTC.